This T cell receptor beta chain was retrieved from a study of CD8 T cells in Susac syndrome (dated by TCRdb to about 2019). Regarding the complete study: Whether CD8+ T cell activation and differentiation in Susac syndrome was antigen driven was tested using repertoire sequencing. On the study overall, not on this receptor specifically: The TCR sequencing and HLA analysis was acknowledged to have included a relatively small number of individuals.

High-throughput TCR beta sequencing profiled peripheral blood CD8+ and CD4+ T cells from healthy donors, Susac syndrome patients and multiple sclerosis patients. Healthy donors were included as age- and sex-matched controls. CD8+ TEMRA cells were enriched by FACS, while bulk CD8+ and CD4+ T cells were purified by magnetic negative isolation. Blood was collected in EDTA tubes and processed within 24 hours, with PBMCs isolated through density gradient centrifugation. PBMCs intended for TCR sequencing were cryopreserved in liquid nitrogen and thawed later in a water bath at 37 degrees C. The sorted or isolated CD4+, CD8+ and CD8+ TEMRA cells had a purity of 90% or higher. RNA was extracted with the RNeasy kit and about 0.5 to 1 ug was reverse transcribed using random hexamers. TCR beta CDR3 regions were amplified with the immunoSEQ multiplex PCR assay covering 54 Vbeta and 13 Jbeta segments. To correct PCR amplification bias, a synthetic template baseline was used for both primer optimization and computational correction. In the original analysis: Reads were assigned to V, D and J genes according to IMGT and analyzed in immunoSEQ Analyzer, with only productive sequences retained. Clonality was calculated as one minus the Shannon entropy normalized by log2 of the number of productive unique sequences. Public and private clones were assessed among the 100 most prevalent clones of each patient and control. Susac-specific clones were defined as absent from healthy and MS cohorts, around 980 published viral clones and other ImmuneACCESS disease sequences. The public reads were reanalyzed by TCRdb: fastp trimming at Q25, MiXCR alignment, in-frame beta chains only. Identical CDR3 proteins give one entry, which carries the most common genes and DNA. TCRdb, not the authors, supplied the V and J calls. The sample table lists more than 100,000 distinct CDR3 sequences, roughly 95% of them with a count of one. Together, the top ten hold more than 0.095% of the sample.

Turning to this clonotype: Its cognate antigen has yet to be identified. No base quality information exists; no much larger clone differs at one position.

Including the terminal cysteine and phenylalanine, the CDR3 comprises 14 residues. The read is trimmed to its CDR3 DNA, 42 bases read in frame from base 1. Trimming removed 0 bases from V and 2 bases from J, leaving 9 bases between the germline ends. Via the germline V gene, CDR1 is SGHRS and CDR2 YFSETQ. The source material was CD4+ T cells from PBMCs. This sequence uses TRBV5-1 and TRBJ2-7, with the D gene not confidently named. The TCR comes from a human donor in good health. The DNA sequence is TGCGCCAGCAGCTTGGCTACAGCCCCCTACGAGCAGTACTTC. This encodes CASSLATAPYEQYF.